Listed below are T cell receptor beta chains from one sample, sequenced in a study of T cell clonotyping in hematopoietic cell transplantation. Libraries were prepared by immunoSEQ multiplex PCR; TCRdb keeps only in-frame clonotypes and omits some of them. This sample yields thousands of clones, of which over 75% are seen a single time; around 30% belongs to the top ten. This material consisted of PBMCs, taken 180 days after allogeneic stem cell transplant. The receptors shown here come from a female patient younger than 45 who had an allogeneic stem cell transplant, so the T cells may come from the graft donor. Some clones in this sample may be carry-over from other donors' samples. CDR3s include the opening cysteine and the closing phenylalanine or tryptophan. A D gene is named only where the DNA matches it firmly. Rows may omit the clone size; those that give it use once, few, many or a size class.

size: NA; V: TRBV5-1; J: TRBJ1-5; D: NA; CDR3: CASSQDGDSNQPQHF; DNA: TGCGCCAGCAGCCAGGACGGTGATAGCAATCAGCCCCAGCATTTT
size: NA; V: TRBV7-2; J: TRBJ1-1; D: NA; CDR3: CASSLVLGLNTEAFF; DNA: TGTGCCAGCAGCTTAGTTCTGGGGCTGAACACTGAAGCTTTCTTT
size: medium-sized; V: TRBV10-1; J: TRBJ1-2; D: NA; CDR3: CASSGGTGRGYTF; DNA: TGCGCCAGCAGTGGCGGCACAGGGCGCGGCTACACCTTC
size: NA; V: TRBV23-1; J: TRBJ1-1; D: NA; CDR3: CASSQSLTANTEAFF; DNA: TGCGCCAGCAGTCAATCCCTGACAGCGAACACTGAAGCTTTCTTT
size: NA; V: TRBV6-4; J: TRBJ2-7; D: NA; CDR3: CASSDGRPRALDEQYF; DNA: TGTGCCAGCAGTGACGGCCGCCCCCGGGCCCTGGACGAGCAGTACTTC
size: NA; V: TRBV7-7; J: TRBJ2-1; D: TRBD1; CDR3: CASSARQGNEQFF; DNA: TGTGCTAGCAGCGCCAGACAGGGCAATGAGCAGTTCTTC
size: NA; V: TRBV6-6; J: TRBJ1-1; D: NA; CDR3: CASSYMIEAFF; DNA: TGTGCCAGCAGTTACATGATTGAAGCTTTCTTT
size: once; V: TRBV29-1; J: TRBJ2-7; D: TRBD1; CDR3: CSVDFHPGQFYEQYF; DNA: TGCAGCGTTGACTTCCACCCGGGACAGTTCTACGAGCAGTACTTC
size: once; V: TRBV7-2; J: TRBJ2-1; D: TRBD2; CDR3: CASSLTSGSLNEQFF; DNA: TGTGCCAGCAGCTTAACTAGCGGGAGTCTCAATGAGCAGTTCTTC
size: NA; V: TRBV30; J: TRBJ1-1; D: NA; CDR3: CAWVPGGGPEAFF; DNA: TGTGCCTGGGTGCCGGGCGGGGGCCCTGAAGCTTTCTTT
size: NA; V: TRBV20-1; J: TRBJ1-1; D: NA; CDR3: CSARLVTEAFF; DNA: TGCAGTGCTAGATTGGTCACTGAAGCTTTCTTT
size: once; V: TRBV19; J: TRBJ2-1; D: NA; CDR3: CASSFSYNEQFF; DNA: TGTGCCAGTAGTTTCAGTTACAATGAGCAGTTCTTC
size: NA; V: TRBV4-3; J: TRBJ1-2; D: TRBD1; CDR3: CASSRIPGQGSGYTF; DNA: TGCGCCAGCAGCCGAATTCCGGGACAGGGATCTGGCTACACCTTC
size: NA; V: TRBV19; J: TRBJ2-2; D: TRBD2; CDR3: CASSIPGGTGELFF; DNA: TGTGCCAGTAGTATTCCGGGGGGCACCGGGGAGCTGTTTTTT
size: NA; V: TRBV7-2; J: TRBJ1-2; D: TRBD1; CDR3: CASSFAGTGILYGYTF; DNA: TGTGCCAGCAGCTTTGCCGGGACAGGGATTCTCTATGGCTACACCTTC
size: few; V: TRBV11-3; J: TRBJ2-3; D: NA; CDR3: CASSGPGPYTDTQYF; DNA: TGTGCCAGCAGCGGTCCGGGACCATACACAGATACGCAGTATTTT
size: NA; V: TRBV10-3; J: TRBJ2-6; D: TRBD1; CDR3: CAISVGQSAGANVLTF; DNA: TGTGCCATCAGTGTGGGACAGAGTGCTGGGGCCAACGTCCTGACTTTC
size: NA; V: TRBV6-6; J: TRBJ1-1; D: NA; CDR3: CASSYTGTVGAEAFF; DNA: TGTGCCAGCAGCTATACCGGGACGGTGGGAGCTGAAGCTTTCTTT
size: NA; V: TRBV9; J: TRBJ2-5; D: NA; CDR3: CASSVAEETQYF; DNA: TGTGCCAGCAGCGTAGCAGAAGAGACCCAGTACTTC
size: NA; V: TRBV6-5; J: TRBJ1-1; D: NA; CDR3: CASSYTPDIEAFF; DNA: TGTGCCAGCAGTTACACACCTGACATTGAAGCTTTCTTT
size: NA; V: TRBV29-1; J: TRBJ2-7; D: NA; CDR3: CSVGDNSYEQYF; DNA: TGCAGCGTTGGAGACAACTCCTACGAGCAGTACTTC
size: NA; V: TRBV10-3; J: TRBJ2-7; D: TRBD1; CDR3: CAISVQGPGEQYF; DNA: TGTGCCATCAGTGTACAGGGGCCGGGGGAGCAGTACTTC
size: NA; V: TRBV9; J: TRBJ1-3; D: NA; CDR3: CASSPGPGNTIYF; DNA: TGTGCCAGCAGCCCGGGACCTGGAAACACCATATATTTT
size: NA; V: TRBV11-2; J: TRBJ1-6; D: NA; CDR3: CASSLSDSPLHF; DNA: TGTGCCAGCAGCCTCTCAGATTCACCCCTCCACTTT
size: NA; V: TRBV5-1; J: TRBJ1-6; D: TRBD1; CDR3: CASQTGVDSPLHF; DNA: TGCGCCAGCCAAACAGGGGTAGATTCACCCCTCCACTTT
size: NA; V: TRBV19; J: TRBJ2-6; D: NA; CDR3: CASSDGQSGSGANVLTF; DNA: TGTGCCAGTAGTGACGGACAGTCAGGGTCTGGGGCCAACGTCCTGACTTTC
size: NA; V: TRBV18; J: TRBJ1-2; D: NA; CDR3: CASSPPAAYGYTF; DNA: TGTGCCAGCTCACCTCCGGCAGCCTATGGCTACACCTTC
size: NA; V: TRBV30; J: TRBJ2-5; D: NA; CDR3: CAWSTTGIWTQYF; DNA: TGTGCCTGGAGTACCACAGGGATATGGACCCAGTACTTC
size: NA; V: TRBV5-8; J: TRBJ1-6; D: TRBD1; CDR3: CASQFEGASPLHF; DNA: TGTGCCAGCCAATTCGAGGGGGCCTCACCCCTCCACTTT
size: once; V: TRBV27; J: TRBJ1-4; D: TRBD1; CDR3: CASSPWTGIATNEKLFF; DNA: TGTGCCAGCAGTCCATGGACAGGGATCGCAACTAATGAAAAACTGTTTTTT
size: few; V: TRBV7-2; J: TRBJ2-3; D: NA; CDR3: CASNGGPTRTDTQYF; DNA: TGTGCCAGCAACGGGGGGCCTACCCGCACAGATACGCAGTATTTT
size: NA; V: TRBV13; J: TRBJ2-5; D: TRBD2; CDR3: CASSLGLAAETQYF; DNA: TGTGCCAGCAGCTTAGGACTAGCGGCGGAGACCCAGTACTTC
size: NA; V: TRBV7-2; J: TRBJ1-2; D: NA; CDR3: CASSFGFAYGYTF; DNA: TGTGCCAGCAGCTTCGGGTTTGCCTATGGCTACACCTTC
size: NA; V: TRBV5-1; J: TRBJ2-7; D: NA; CDR3: CASSPGISYEQYF; DNA: TGCGCCAGCAGCCCAGGGATCTCCTACGAGCAGTACTTC
size: NA; V: TRBV6-5; J: TRBJ1-2; D: NA; CDR3: CASSSRTVGYTF; DNA: TGTGCCAGCAGTTCGCGGACGGTGGGCTACACCTTC
size: NA; V: TRBV10-3; J: TRBJ1-1; D: NA; CDR3: CAIIVLHTEAFF; DNA: TGTGCCATCATCGTCCTACACACTGAAGCTTTCTTT
size: NA; V: TRBV30; J: TRBJ1-6; D: NA; CDR3: CATRLRDADSYNSPLHF; DNA: TGTGCCACCCGACTCCGGGACGCCGACTCCTATAATTCACCCCTCCACTTT